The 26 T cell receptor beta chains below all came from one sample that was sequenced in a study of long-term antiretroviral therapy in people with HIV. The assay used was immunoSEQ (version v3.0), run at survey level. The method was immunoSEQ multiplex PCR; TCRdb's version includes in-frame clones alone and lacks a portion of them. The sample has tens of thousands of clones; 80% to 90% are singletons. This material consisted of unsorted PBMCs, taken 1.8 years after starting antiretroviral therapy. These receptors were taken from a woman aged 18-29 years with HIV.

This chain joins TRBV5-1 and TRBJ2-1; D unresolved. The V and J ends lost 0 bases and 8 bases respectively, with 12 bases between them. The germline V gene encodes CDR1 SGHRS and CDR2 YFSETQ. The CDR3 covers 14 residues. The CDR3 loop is CASSLAYGRDEQFF. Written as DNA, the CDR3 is TGCGCCAGCAGCTTGGCCTATGGCCGGGATGAGCAGTTCTTC.

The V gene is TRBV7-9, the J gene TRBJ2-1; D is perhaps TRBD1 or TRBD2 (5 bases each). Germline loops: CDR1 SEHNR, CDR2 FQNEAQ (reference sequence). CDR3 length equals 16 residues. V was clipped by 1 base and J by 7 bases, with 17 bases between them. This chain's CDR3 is CASSLDLQGPRNEQFF. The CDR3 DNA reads TGTGCCAGCAGCTTAGATCTCCAGGGACCAAGAAATGAGCAGTTCTTC.

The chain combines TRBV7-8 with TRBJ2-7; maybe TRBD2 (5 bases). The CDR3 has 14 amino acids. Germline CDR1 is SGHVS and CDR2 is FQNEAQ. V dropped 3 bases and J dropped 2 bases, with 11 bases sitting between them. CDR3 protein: CASSFGLVTYEQYF. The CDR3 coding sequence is TGTGCCAGCAGCTTCGGACTCGTTACCTACGAGCAGTACTTC.

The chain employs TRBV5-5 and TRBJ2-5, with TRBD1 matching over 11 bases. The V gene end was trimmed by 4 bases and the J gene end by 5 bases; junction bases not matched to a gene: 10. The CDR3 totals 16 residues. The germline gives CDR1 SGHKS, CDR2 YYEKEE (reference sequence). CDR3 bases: TGTGCCAGCAGCCTGGGACAGGGGGGATTGGGGGAGACCCAGTACTTC. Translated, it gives CASSLGQGGLGETQYF.

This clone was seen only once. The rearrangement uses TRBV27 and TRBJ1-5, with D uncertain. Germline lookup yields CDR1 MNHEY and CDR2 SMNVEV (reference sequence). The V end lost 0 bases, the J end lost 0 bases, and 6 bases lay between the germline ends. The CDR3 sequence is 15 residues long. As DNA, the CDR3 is TGTGCCAGCAGTTTATCGGGGAGTAGCAATCAGCCCCAGCATTTT. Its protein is CASSLSGSSNQPQHF.

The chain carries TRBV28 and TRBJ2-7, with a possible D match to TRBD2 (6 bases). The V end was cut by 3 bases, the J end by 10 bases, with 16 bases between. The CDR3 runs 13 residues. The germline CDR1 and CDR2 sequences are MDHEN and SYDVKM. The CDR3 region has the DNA TGTGCCAGCAGTTTCGCGGACTACCCAACTCAGTACTTC. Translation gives CASSFADYPTQYF.

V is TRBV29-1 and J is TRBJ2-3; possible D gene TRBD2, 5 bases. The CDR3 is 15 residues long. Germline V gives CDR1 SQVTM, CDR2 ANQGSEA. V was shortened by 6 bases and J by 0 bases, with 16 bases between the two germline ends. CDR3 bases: TGCAGCGTCGTCGGGCGGGCGTTAAGCACAGATACGCAGTATTTT. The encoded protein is CSVVGRALSTDTQYF.

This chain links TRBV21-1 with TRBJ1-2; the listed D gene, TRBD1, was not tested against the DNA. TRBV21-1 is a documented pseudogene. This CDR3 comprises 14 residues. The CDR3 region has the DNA TGTGCCAGCAGCAAATTGACAGGGAGCTATGGCTACACCTTC. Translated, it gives CASSKLTGSYGYTF.

The CDR3 DNA sequence: TGTGCCAGCAGTTACTCGGTACAGGGAAACACCATATATTTT. Amino acids: CASSYSVQGNTIYF. The chain has TRBV6-5 and TRBJ1-3; D is undetermined. V gave up 0 bases and J gave up 4 bases, with 7 bases separating them. This CDR3 region has 14 residues. From germline, CDR1 is MNHEY and CDR2 SVGAGI.

In DNA, the CDR3 is TGTGCCAGCAGCGACAGGTACAATGAGCAGTTCTTC. The encoded protein is CASSDRYNEQFF. The V and J genes are TRBV9 and TRBJ2-1, with a tentative D call TRBD1 (5 bases). With 3 bases removed from V and 4 bases from J, the gap between germline ends came to 5 bases. Germline V CDR1 and CDR2: SGDLS, YYNGEE. CDR3 length: 12 amino acids.

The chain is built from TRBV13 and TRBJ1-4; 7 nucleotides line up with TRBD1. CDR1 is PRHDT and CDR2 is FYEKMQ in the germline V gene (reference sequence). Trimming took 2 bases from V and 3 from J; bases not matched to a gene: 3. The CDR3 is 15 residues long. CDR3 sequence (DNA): TGTGCCAGCAGCTTAAAGGGGACAGCTAATGAAAAACTGTTTTTT. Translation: CASSLKGTANEKLFF.

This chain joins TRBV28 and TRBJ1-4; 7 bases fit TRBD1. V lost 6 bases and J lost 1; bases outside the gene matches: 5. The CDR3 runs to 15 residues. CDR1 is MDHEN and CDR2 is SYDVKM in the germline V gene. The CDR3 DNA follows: TGTGCCAGCAGCGCTCAGGGGGGAACTAATGAAAAACTGTTTTTT. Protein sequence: CASSAQGGTNEKLFF. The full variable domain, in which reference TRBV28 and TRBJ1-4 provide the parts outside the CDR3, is DVKVTQSSRYLVKRTGEKVFLECVQDMDHENMFWYRQDPGLGLRLIYFSYDVKMKEKGDIPEGYSVSREKKERFSLILESASTNQTSMYLCASSAQGGTNEKLFFGSGTQLSVL.

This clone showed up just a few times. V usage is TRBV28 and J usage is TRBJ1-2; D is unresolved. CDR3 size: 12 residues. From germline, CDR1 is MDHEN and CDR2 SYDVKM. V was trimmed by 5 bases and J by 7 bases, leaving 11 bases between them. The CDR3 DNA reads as TGTGCCAGCAGTCTCCCACGGGGTGGCTACACCTTC. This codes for CASSLPRGGYTF.

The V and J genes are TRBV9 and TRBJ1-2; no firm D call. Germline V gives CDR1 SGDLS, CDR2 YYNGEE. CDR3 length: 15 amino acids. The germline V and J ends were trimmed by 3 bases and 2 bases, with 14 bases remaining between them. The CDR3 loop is CASSETSGRNYGYTF. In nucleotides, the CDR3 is TGTGCCAGCAGCGAGACATCGGGCAGGAACTATGGCTACACCTTC.

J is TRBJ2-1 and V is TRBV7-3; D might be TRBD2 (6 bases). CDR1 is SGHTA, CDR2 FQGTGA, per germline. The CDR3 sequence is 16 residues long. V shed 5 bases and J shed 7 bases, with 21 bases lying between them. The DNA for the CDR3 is TGTGCCAGCAGCCCCACCCGACGGGAGACGGGGAATGAGCAGTTCTTC. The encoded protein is CASSPTRRETGNEQFF.

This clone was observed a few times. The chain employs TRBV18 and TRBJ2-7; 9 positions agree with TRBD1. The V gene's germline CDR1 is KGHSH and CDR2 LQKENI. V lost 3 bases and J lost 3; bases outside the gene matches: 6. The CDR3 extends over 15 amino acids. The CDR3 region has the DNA TGTGCCAGCTCACCCCGGGACAGGGAAGGCTACGAGCAGTACTTC. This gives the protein CASSPRDREGYEQYF.

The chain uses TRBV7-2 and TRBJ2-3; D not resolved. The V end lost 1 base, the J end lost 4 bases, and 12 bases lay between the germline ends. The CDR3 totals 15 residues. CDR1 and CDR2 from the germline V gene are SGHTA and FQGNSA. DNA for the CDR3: TGTGCCAGCAGCTTAGGCAGGCTAAAATCAGATACGCAGTATTTT. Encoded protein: CASSLGRLKSDTQYF.

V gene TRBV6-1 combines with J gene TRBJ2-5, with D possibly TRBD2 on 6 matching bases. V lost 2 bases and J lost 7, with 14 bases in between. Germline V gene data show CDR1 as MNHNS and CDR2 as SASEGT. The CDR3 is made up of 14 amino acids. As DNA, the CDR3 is TGTGCCAGCAGTGAACTACTAGCAGAAGGGACCCAGTACTTC. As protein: CASSELLAEGTQYF.

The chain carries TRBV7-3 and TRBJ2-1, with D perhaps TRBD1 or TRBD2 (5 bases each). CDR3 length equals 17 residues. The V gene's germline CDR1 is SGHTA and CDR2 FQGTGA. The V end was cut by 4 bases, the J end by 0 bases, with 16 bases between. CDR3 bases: TGTGCCAGCAGCTCACCCCTTAGTGGGGGCTCCTACAATGAGCAGTTCTTC. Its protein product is CASSSPLSGGSYNEQFF.

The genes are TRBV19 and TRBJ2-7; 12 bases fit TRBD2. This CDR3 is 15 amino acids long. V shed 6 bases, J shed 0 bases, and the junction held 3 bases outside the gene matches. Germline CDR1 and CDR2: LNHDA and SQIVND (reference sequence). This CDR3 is CASRLAGGGSYEQYF. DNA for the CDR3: TGTGCCAGTAGGCTAGCGGGAGGGGGCTCCTACGAGCAGTACTTC.

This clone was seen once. DNA for the CDR3: TGTGCCAGCACCTTCCGGGGGGTGAGGGGTCTGGACAATGAGCAGTTCTTC. Its protein is CASTFRGVRGLDNEQFF. The chain joins TRBV7-9 to TRBJ2-1, with 7 bases that match TRBD2. The CDR3 totals 17 residues. Trimming cost V 7 bases and J 5 bases; bases outside gene matches: 17. CDR1 SEHNR and CDR2 FQNEAQ come from the germline V gene (reference sequence). The variable domain in full, completed from reference TRBV7-9 and TRBJ2-1, reads DTGVSQNPRHKITKRGQNVTFRCDPISEHNRLYWYRQTLGQGPEFLTYFQNEAQLEKSRLLSDRFSAERPKGSFSTLEIQRTEQGDSAMYLCASTFRGVRGLDNEQFFGPGTRLTVL.

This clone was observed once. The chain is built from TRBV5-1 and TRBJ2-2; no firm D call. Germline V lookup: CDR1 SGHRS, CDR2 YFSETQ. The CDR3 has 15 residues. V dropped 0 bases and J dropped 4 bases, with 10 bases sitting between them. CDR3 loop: CASSLGRVATGELFF. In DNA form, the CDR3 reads TGCGCCAGCAGCTTGGGCCGGGTAGCCACCGGGGAGCTGTTTTTT.

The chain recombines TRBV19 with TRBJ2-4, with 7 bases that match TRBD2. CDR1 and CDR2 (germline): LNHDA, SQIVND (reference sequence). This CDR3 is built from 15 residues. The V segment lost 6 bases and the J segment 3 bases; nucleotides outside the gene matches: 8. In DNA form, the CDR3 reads TGTGCCAGTAGACTCGGGGGGTCAGGCAAAAACATTCAGTACTTC. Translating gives CASRLGGSGKNIQYF.

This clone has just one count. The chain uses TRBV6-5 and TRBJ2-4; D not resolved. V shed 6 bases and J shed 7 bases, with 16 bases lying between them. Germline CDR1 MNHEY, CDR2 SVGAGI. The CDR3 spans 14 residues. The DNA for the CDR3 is TGTGCCAGCAGCTCCGGGCCCACCCGGAACATTCAGTACTTC. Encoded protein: CASSSGPTRNIQYF.

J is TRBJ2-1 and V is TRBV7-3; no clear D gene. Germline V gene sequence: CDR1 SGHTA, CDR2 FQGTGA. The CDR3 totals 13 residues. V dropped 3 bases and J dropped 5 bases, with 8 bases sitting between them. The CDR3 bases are TGTGCCAGCAGCTTTGTCCGGGACAATGAGCAGTTCTTC. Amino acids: CASSFVRDNEQFF.

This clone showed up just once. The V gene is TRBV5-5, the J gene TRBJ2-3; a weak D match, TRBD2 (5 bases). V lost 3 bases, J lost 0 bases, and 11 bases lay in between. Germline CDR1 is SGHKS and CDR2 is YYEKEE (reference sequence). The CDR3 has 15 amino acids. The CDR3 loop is CASSYASYSTDTQYF. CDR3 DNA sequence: TGTGCCAGCAGCTACGCTAGCTATAGCACAGATACGCAGTATTTT.